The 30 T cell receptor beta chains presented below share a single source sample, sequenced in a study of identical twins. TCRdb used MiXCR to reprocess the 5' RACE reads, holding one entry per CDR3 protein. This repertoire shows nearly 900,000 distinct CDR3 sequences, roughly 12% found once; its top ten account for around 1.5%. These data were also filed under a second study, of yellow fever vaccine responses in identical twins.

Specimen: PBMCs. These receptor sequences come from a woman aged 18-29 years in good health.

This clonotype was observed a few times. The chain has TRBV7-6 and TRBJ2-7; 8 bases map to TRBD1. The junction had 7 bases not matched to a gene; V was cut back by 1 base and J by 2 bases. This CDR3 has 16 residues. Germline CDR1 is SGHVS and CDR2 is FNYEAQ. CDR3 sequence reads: CASSLGLGQAAYEQYF. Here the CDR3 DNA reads TGTGCCAGCAGCTTAGGGCTGGGACAGGCGGCCTACGAGCAGTACTTC.

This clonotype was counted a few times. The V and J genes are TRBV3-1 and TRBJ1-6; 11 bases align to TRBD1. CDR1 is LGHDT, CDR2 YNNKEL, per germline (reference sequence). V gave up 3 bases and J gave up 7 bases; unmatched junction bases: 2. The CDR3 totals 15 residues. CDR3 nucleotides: TGTGCCAGCAGCCAGGGGACAGGGGGAAATTCACCCCTCCACTTT. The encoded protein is CASSQGTGGNSPLHF.

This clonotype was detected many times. CDR3 sequence reads: CATLFRDSGGDTQYF. The CDR3 coding sequence is TGTGCCACCCTCTTCCGGGACTCAGGAGGAGATACGCAGTATTTT. The chain has TRBV10-3 and TRBJ2-3; perhaps TRBD2 as D (6 bases). V lost 10 bases to trimming and J lost 5 bases, with 22 bases between them. Germline values: CDR1 ENHRY, CDR2 SYGVKD. The CDR3 covers 15 residues.

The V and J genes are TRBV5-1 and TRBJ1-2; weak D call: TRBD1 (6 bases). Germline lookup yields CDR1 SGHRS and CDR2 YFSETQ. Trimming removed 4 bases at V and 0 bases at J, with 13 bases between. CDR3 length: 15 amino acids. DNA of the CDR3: TGCGCCAGCAGCCCACGGGACATAACTAACTATGGCTACACCTTC. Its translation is CASSPRDITNYGYTF.

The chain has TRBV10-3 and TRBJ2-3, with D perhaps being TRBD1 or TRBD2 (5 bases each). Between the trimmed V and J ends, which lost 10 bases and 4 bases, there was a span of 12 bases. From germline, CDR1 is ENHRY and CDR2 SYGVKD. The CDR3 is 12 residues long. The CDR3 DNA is TGTGCCACCAGAGAGGGACCAGATACGCAGTATTTT. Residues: CATREGPDTQYF.

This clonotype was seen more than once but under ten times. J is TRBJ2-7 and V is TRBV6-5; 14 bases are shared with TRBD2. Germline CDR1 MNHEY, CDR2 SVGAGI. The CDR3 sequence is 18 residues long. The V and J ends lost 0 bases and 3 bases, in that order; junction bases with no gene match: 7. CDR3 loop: CASSYSGTSGSYFYEQYF. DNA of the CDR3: TGTGCCAGCAGTTACTCCGGGACTAGCGGGAGTTATTTCTACGAGCAGTACTTC.

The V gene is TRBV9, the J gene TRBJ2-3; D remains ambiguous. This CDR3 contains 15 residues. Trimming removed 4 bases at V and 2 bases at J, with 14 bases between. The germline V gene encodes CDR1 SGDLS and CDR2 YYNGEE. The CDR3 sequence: CASSPFSGYTDTQYF. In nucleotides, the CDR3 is TGTGCCAGCAGCCCCTTTTCGGGTTACACAGATACGCAGTATTTT.

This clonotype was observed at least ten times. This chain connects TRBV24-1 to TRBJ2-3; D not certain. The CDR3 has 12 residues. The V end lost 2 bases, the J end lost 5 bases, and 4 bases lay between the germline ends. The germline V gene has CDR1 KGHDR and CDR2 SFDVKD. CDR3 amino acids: CATSDSLDTQYF. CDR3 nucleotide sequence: TGTGCCACCAGTGATTCCTTAGATACGCAGTATTTT.

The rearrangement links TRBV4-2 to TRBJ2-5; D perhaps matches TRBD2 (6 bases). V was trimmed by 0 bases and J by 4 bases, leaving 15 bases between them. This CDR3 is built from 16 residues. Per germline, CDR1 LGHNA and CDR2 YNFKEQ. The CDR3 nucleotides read TGTGCCAGCAGCCAAGAGGGAGCCGGGAGTGGAGAGACCCAGTACTTC. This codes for CASSQEGAGSGETQYF.

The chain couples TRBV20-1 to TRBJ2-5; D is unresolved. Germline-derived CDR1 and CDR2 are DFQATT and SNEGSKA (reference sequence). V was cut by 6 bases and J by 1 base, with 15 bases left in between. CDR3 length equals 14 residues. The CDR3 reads CSARPVAGQETQYF. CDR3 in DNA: TGCAGTGCCAGACCCGTGGCAGGCCAAGAGACCCAGTACTTC.

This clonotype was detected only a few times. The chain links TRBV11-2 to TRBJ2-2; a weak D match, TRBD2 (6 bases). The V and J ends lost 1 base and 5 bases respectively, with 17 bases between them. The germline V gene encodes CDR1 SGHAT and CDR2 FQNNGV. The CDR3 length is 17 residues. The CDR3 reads CASSLAGTRRWTGELFF. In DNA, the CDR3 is TGTGCCAGCAGCTTAGCAGGGACTCGTCGGTGGACCGGGGAGCTGTTTTTT.

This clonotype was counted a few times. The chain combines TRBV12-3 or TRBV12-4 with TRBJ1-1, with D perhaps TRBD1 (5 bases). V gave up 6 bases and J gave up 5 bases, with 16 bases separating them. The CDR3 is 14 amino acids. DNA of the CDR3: TGTGCCAGCAGCTTCGGGACCGACTTTACTGAAGCTTTCTTT. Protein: CASSFGTDFTEAFF.

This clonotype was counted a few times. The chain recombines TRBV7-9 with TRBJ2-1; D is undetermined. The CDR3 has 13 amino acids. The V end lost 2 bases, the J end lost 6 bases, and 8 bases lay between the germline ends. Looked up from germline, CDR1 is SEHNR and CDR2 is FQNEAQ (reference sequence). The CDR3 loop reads CASSLWHSNEQFF. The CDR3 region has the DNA TGTGCCAGCAGCTTATGGCACTCCAATGAGCAGTTCTTC.

Here the CDR3 reads CASSLRWGTDEQFF. The CDR3, as DNA: TGTGCCAGCAGCTTGCGATGGGGTACGGATGAGCAGTTCTTC. The rearrangement links TRBV5-5 to TRBJ2-1; D remains unclear. CDR3 length: 14 amino acids. CDR1 and CDR2 from the germline V gene are SGHKS and YYEKEE (reference sequence). Trimming shortened V by 1 base and J by 8 bases, and 13 bases separated the two germline ends.

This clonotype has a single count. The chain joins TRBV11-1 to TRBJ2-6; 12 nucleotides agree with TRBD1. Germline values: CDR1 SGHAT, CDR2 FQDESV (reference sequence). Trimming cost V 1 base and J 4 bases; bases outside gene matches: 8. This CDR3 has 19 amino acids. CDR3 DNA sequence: TGTGCCAGCAGCTTAGACCCGGGACAGGGGGCGCAGGGGGCCAACGTCCTGACTTTC. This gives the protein CASSLDPGQGAQGANVLTF.

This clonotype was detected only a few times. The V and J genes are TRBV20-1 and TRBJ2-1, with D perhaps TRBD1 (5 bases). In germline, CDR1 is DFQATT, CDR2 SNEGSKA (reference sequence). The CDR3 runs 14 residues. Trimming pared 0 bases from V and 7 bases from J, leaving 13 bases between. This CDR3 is CSARDQGVGNEQFF. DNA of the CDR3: TGCAGTGCTAGAGATCAGGGCGTGGGGAATGAGCAGTTCTTC.

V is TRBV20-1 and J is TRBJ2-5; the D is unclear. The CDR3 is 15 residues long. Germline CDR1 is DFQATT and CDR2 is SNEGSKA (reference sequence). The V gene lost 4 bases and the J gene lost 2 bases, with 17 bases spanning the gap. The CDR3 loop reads CSATLPLAIQETQYF. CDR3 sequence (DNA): TGCAGTGCTACCCTCCCCCTGGCTATTCAAGAGACCCAGTACTTC.

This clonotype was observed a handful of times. CDR3 protein: CASSLEASGGLISSAKNIQYF. CDR3 sequence (DNA): TGCGCCAGCAGCTTGGAGGCTAGCGGGGGGCTTATTAGTTCGGCCAAAAACATTCAGTACTTC. This chain connects TRBV5-1 to TRBJ2-4; TRBD2 agrees at 11 bases. The J segment lost 1 base and the V segment lost 0 bases, leaving 15 bases of the junction unmatched. Germline V lookup: CDR1 SGHRS, CDR2 YFSETQ. The CDR3 covers 21 residues.

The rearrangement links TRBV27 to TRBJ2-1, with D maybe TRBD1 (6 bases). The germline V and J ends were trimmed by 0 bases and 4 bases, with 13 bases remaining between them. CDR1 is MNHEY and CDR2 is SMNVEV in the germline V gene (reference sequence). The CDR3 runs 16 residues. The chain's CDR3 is CASSLSGTSPYNEQFF. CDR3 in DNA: TGTGCCAGCAGTTTATCGGGGACAAGCCCTTACAATGAGCAGTTCTTC.

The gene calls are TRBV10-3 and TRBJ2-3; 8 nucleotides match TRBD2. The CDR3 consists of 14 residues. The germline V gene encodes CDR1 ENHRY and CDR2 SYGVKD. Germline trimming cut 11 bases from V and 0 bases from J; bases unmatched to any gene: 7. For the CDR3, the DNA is TGTGCCGCTACTCCTAGCGGGAGCACAGATACGCAGTATTTT. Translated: CAATPSGSTDTQYF.

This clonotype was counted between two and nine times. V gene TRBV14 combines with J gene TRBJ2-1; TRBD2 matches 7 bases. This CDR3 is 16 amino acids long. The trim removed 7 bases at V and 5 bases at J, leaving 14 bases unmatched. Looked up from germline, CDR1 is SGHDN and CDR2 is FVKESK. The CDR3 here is CASNRLGGGVDNEQFF. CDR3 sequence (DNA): TGTGCCAGCAACCGATTGGGCGGGGGAGTCGACAATGAGCAGTTCTTC.

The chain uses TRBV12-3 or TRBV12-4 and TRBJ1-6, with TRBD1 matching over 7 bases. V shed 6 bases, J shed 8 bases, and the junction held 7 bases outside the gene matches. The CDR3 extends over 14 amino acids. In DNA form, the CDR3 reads TGTGCCAGCAGAAGACAGGGCATTGATTCACCCCTCCACTTT. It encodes CASRRQGIDSPLHF.

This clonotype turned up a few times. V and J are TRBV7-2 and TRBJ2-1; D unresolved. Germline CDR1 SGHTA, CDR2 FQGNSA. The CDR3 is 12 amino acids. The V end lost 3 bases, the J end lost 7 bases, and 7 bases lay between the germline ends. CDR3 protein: CASSFLPNEQFF. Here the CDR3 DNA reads TGTGCCAGCAGCTTTCTCCCTAATGAGCAGTTCTTC.

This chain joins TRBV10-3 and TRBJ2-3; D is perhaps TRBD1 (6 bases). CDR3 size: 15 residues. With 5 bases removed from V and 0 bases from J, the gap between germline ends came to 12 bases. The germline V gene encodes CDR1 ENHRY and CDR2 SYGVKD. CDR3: CAISPRDMSTDTQYF. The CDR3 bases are TGTGCCATCAGTCCCCGGGACATGAGCACAGATACGCAGTATTTT.

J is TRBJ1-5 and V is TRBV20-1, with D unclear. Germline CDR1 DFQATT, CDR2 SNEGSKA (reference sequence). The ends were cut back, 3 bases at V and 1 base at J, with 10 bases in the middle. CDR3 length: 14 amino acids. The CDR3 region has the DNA TGCAGTGCTAGTCCCTCCGACAGCAATCAGCCCCAGCATTTT. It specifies CSASPSDSNQPQHF.

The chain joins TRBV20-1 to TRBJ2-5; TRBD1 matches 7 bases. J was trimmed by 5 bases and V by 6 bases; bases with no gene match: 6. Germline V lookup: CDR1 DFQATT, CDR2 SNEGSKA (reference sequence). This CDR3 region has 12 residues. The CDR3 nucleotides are TGCAGTGCCCCCACGACAGGGGAGACCCAGTACTTC. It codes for CSAPTTGETQYF.

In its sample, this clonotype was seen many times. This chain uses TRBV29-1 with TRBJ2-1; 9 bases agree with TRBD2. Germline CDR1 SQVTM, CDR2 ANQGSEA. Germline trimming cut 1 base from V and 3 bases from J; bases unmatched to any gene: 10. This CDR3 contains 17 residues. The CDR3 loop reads CSVEGAGGGRFYNEQFF. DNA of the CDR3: TGCAGCGTTGAAGGAGCGGGAGGCGGGAGGTTCTACAATGAGCAGTTCTTC.

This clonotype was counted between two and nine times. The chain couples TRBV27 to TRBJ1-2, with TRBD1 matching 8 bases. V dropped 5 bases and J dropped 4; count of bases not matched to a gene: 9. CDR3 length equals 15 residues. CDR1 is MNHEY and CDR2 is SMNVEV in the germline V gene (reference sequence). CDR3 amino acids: CASSDTGGRIYGYTF. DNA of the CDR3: TGTGCCAGCAGTGATACAGGGGGTCGTATCTATGGCTACACCTTC.

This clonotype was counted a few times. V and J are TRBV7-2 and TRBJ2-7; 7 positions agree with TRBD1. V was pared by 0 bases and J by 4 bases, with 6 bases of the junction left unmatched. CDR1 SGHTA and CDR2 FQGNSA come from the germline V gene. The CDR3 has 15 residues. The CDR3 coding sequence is TGTGCCAGCAGCTTAGCGGCGACAGGGAATTACGAGCAGTACTTC. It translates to CASSLAATGNYEQYF.

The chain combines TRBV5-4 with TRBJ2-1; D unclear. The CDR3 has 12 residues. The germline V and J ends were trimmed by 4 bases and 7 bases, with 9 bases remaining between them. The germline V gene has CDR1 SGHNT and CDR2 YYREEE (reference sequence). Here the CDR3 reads CASSPFQNEQFF. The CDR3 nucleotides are TGTGCCAGCAGCCCGTTTCAGAATGAGCAGTTCTTC.